The 6 T cell receptor beta chains presented below share a single source sample, sequenced in a study of T cell changes during pregnancy in multiple sclerosis. The protocol was immunoSEQ multiplex PCR, while the TCRdb copy is restricted to in-frame clones and leaves out a portion. The data show about 98,000 clones, about 90% seen once. Sequences were derived from peripheral blood, sampled after pregnancy. Receptors originate from a female donor in good health, enrolled as a control in a pregnancy study.

Only one count was recorded for this clone. V is TRBV5-3 and J is TRBJ1-5; possible D gene TRBD1, 6 bases. TRBV5-3 is classed as an ORF, of uncertain function. This CDR3 is built from 12 residues. The CDR3 DNA is TGTGTCCCAAGGGAGGGGGTGTGGTCCCAGCATTTT. It codes for CVPREGVWSQHF.

This sequence joins TRBV27 and TRBJ2-1; no definite D call. In germline, CDR1 is MNHEY, CDR2 SMNVEV (reference sequence). The CDR3 consists of 15 residues. V was cut by 1 base and J by 0 bases, with 7 bases left in between. This CDR3 reads CASSLWATSYNEQFF. The CDR3 DNA reads TGTGCCAGCAGTTTATGGGCGACCTCCTACAATGAGCAGTTCTTC.

This chain joins TRBV28 and TRBJ2-3; 8 positions match TRBD2. Trimming removed 7 bases from V and 4 bases from J; junction bases left unmatched: 7. CDR1 is MDHEN, CDR2 SYDVKM, per germline. The length of the CDR3 is 14 residues. CDR3 in amino acids: CASKAGANPDTQYF. The CDR3 DNA is TGTGCCAGCAAAGCGGGGGCAAACCCAGATACGCAGTATTTT.

The chain combines TRBV9 with TRBJ2-2; 13 nucleotides agree with TRBD2. Trimming at V came to 4 bases and at J to 3 bases, leaving 3 bases not matched to a gene. Germline-derived CDR1 and CDR2 are SGDLS and YYNGEE. The CDR3 totals 16 residues. The CDR3 DNA sequence: TGTGCCAGCAGCTCGACTAGCGGGGGGCACACCGGGGAGCTGTTTTTT. It yields the protein CASSSTSGGHTGELFF.

This chain joins TRBV29-1 and TRBJ1-1; maybe TRBD1 (6 bases). CDR3 length: 13 residues. V lost 0 bases to trimming and J lost 5 bases, with 10 bases between them. Germline loops: CDR1 SQVTM, CDR2 ANQGSEA. The CDR3 DNA sequence: TGCAGCGTTGAAGACGGAACAGGGACTGAAGCTTTCTTT. Residues: CSVEDGTGTEAFF.

The V and J genes are TRBV5-6 and TRBJ2-1; unclear D gene. V lost 5 bases, J lost 3 bases, and 9 bases lay in between. This CDR3 is built from 13 residues. From germline, CDR1 is SGHDT and CDR2 YYEEEE. As DNA, the CDR3 is TGTGCCAGCAGTCCAGACAACTACAATGAGCAGTTCTTC. This sequence encodes CASSPDNYNEQFF.